The clone carrying this T cell receptor (beta chain) was seen many times. Its antigen remains unknown. In germline, CDR1 is SGHRS, CDR2 YFSETQ. V was trimmed by 0 bases and J by 0 bases, leaving 7 bases between them. This CDR3 contains 15 residues. TCRdb processed the 5' RACE reads anew with MiXCR; each CDR3 protein has one entry. The sample holds some 80,000 distinct CDR3 sequences, roughly 4.5% seen once. This specimen belongs to a study of neurological immune-mediated disorders. General study points: The study phylogenetically grouped the repertoires of 18 of 34 multiple sclerosis patients into one related-CDR3 cluster, a possible signature.

Sample time point: longitudinal time-point 3. The TCR sequence derives from a woman aged 55-69 years with multiple sclerosis. The chain has TRBV5-1 and TRBJ1-5; D gene ambiguous. The sequenced sample was PBMCs. The CDR3 is CASSLGQYSNQPQHF. The CDR3 nucleotides are TGCGCCAGCAGCTTGGGGCAGTATAGCAATCAGCCCCAGCATTTT.